These 32 T cell receptor beta chains were sequenced from one sample in a study of prognosis after radiotherapy for stage I lung cancer. The genomic DNA TCR beta CDR3 region underwent two rounds of multiplex PCR. It was primers specific to each TRBV and TRBJ gene that first-round PCR used. TCRdb redid the calling of the multiplex PCR reads with MiXCR, one entry per CDR3 protein. The repertoire has around 15,000 distinct CDR3 sequences, about 50% of them found once; the top ten carry 35% to 40%. Sequencing used PBMCs, obtained before or after stereotactic body radiation therapy (not recorded which). These receptors originate from a donor over 45 with non-small cell lung cancer.

The gene calls are TRBV7-9 and TRBJ2-7; tentatively, D is TRBD1 (6 bases). Per the germline V gene, CDR1 is SEHNR and CDR2 is FQNEAQ (reference sequence). This CDR3 has 14 residues. Trimming took 4 bases from V and 5 from J, leaving 15 bases between them. CDR3 amino acids: CASSSYWGLHEQYF. The CDR3 coding sequence is TGTGCCAGCAGCTCGTACTGGGGGCTACACGAGCAGTACTTC.

About this clonotype itself: With a far larger clone one base away, a read error is the likely cause. The J gene is TRBJ2-7, the V gene TRBV20-1; TRBD2 matches at 13 bases. The DNA end is more similar to TRBJ2-1, so the J call may be wrong. The CDR3 sequence is 17 residues long. The germline V gene encodes CDR1 DFQATT and CDR2 SNEGSKA (reference sequence). The CDR3 is CSASGTSGMGLLDEQFF. The CDR3 DNA follows: TGCAGTGCTAGTGGGACTAGCGGGATGGGCCTTTTGGATGAGCAGTTCTTC.

In its sample, this clonotype was seen once. At one of its ends the junction is not consistent with the germline gene, which may arise from a read error. The chain recombines TRBV11-2 with TRBJ1-5; TRBD1 matches at 7 bases. The CDR3 extends over 16 amino acids. Germline V gives CDR1 SGHAT, CDR2 FQNNGV. CDR3 sequence reads: CASNFGADRDDQPQHF. The CDR3 coding sequence is TGTGCCAGCAACTTCGGGGCCGACAGGGATGATCAGCCCCAACATTTT.

The rearrangement links TRBV5-1 to TRBJ1-2, with TRBD1 matching over 8 bases. CDR1 is SGHRS, CDR2 YFSETQ, per germline. The CDR3 loop spans 13 amino acids. Trimming cost V 3 bases and J 7 bases; bases outside gene matches: 5. This chain's CDR3 is CASSYGQGVGYTF. As DNA, the CDR3 is TGCGCCAGCAGCTATGGACAGGGAGTTGGCTACACCTTC.

There are many counts of this clonotype. The V call is TRBV5-1, the J call TRBJ2-3, with 9 nucleotides matching TRBD2. V trimming: 2 bases; J trimming: 0 bases; junction bases outside the gene matches: 4. This CDR3 is built from 16 residues. Germline V lookup: CDR1 SGHRS, CDR2 YFSETQ. The CDR3 loop is CASSLDGLASTDTQYF. In DNA form, the CDR3 reads TGCGCCAGCAGCTTAGACGGACTAGCGAGCACAGATACGCAGTATTTT.

This chain connects TRBV27 to TRBJ2-1; 7 bases are shared with TRBD1. The CDR3 consists of 13 residues. J lost 7 bases, V lost 0 bases, and 0 bases had no gene match. Germline loops: CDR1 MNHEY, CDR2 SMNVEV (reference sequence). The CDR3 protein is CASSLSTGNEQFF. The CDR3 region has the DNA TGTGCCAGCAGTTTATCGACAGGGAATGAGCAGTTCTTC.

This clonotype has a handful of counts. A read error is likely here: a far larger clone is one base away. The rearrangement links TRBV7-9 to TRBJ2-7, with 10 bases fitting TRBD2. The junction had 9 bases not matched to a gene; V was cut back by 5 bases and J by 2 bases. The CDR3 consists of 16 residues. Germline V lookup: CDR1 SEHNR, CDR2 FQNEAQ (reference sequence). The CDR3 region is CASSVLASGGTYEQYF. In DNA form, the CDR3 reads TGTGCCAGCAGCGTCCTGGCTAGCGGGGGTACCTACGAGCAGTACTTC. Full variable domain (missing parts from reference TRBV7-9 and TRBJ2-7): DTGVSQNPRHKITKRGQNVTFRCDPISEHNRLYWYRQTLGQGPEFLTYFQNEAQLEKSRLLSDRFSAERPKGSFSTLEIQRTEQGDSAMYLCASSVLASGGTYEQYFGPGTRLTVT.

The CDR3 loop is CASRAGRTNQQYF. The DNA of the CDR3 is TGTGCCAGCAGAGCGGGACGGACGAACCAGCAGTACTTC. The chain is built from TRBV2 and TRBJ2-7; 7 bases are shared with TRBD2. Germline V gene data show CDR1 as SNHLY and CDR2 as FYNNEI. The CDR3 spans 13 residues. Trimming at V came to 6 bases and at J to 8 bases, leaving 10 bases not matched to a gene.

Ten or more counts support this clonotype. This sequence joins TRBV20-1 and TRBJ1-1; tentative D call: TRBD1 (6 bases). CDR3 length equals 14 residues. The V end lost 2 bases, the J end lost 1 base, and 11 bases lay between the germline ends. The V gene's germline CDR1 is DFQATT and CDR2 SNEGSKA (reference sequence). The CDR3, as DNA: TGCAGTGCTAGACAGGGGATGGGGAACACTGAAGCTTTCTTT. Protein: CSARQGMGNTEAFF.

This clonotype was observed many times. V gene TRBV20-1 combines with J gene TRBJ1-3; D call uncertain. Germline CDR1 and CDR2: DFQATT and SNEGSKA (reference sequence). The CDR3 length is 15 residues. The ends were cut back, 2 bases at V and 2 bases at J, with 13 bases in the middle. In DNA, the CDR3 is TGCAGTGCTAGATCACCAATCGACACTGGAAACACCATATATTTT. Its translation: CSARSPIDTGNTIYF.

This sequence joins TRBV12-3 or TRBV12-4 and TRBJ2-7, with D perhaps matching TRBD1 (5 bases). V was clipped by 3 bases and J by 0 bases, with 6 bases between them. The CDR3 has 13 amino acids. CDR3 in DNA: TGTGCCAGCAGTTTTGGGGCCTCCTACGAGCAGTACTTC. It yields the protein CASSFGASYEQYF.

V usage is TRBV7-9 and J usage is TRBJ2-7, with D possibly being TRBD2 (6 bases). Per the germline V gene, CDR1 is SEHNR and CDR2 is FQNEAQ (reference sequence). The CDR3 loop spans 17 amino acids. V lost 5 bases, J lost 0 bases, and 20 bases lay in between. CDR3 residues: CASSPPWVQDYSYEQYF. The DNA for the CDR3 is TGTGCCAGCAGCCCCCCCTGGGTACAGGACTACTCCTACGAGCAGTACTTC.

In regard to this clonotype: Being one base from a much bigger clone, this may be a read error. The chain uses TRBV5-1 and TRBJ1-5, with 8 bases identical to TRBD1. Germline-derived CDR1 and CDR2 are SGHRS and YFSETQ. The CDR3 extends over 15 amino acids. V lost 4 bases and J lost 5; bases outside the gene matches: 8. CDR3 sequence (DNA): TGCGCCAGCAGCCTTGTGACAGGGGAGGATCAGCCCCAGCATTTT. This gives the protein CASSLVTGEDQPQHF.

The chain has TRBV11-2 and TRBJ2-2; 11 bases line up with TRBD2. CDR1 and CDR2 (germline): SGHAT, FQNNGV. V shed 5 bases and J 1 base; nucleotides not matched to a gene: 12. This CDR3 has 19 amino acids. CDR3 bases: TGTGCCAGCAGCCTCCCGAGCTCTGGACTAGCGGGGAACACCGGGGAGCTGTTTTTT. Translated: CASSLPSSGLAGNTGELFF.

The rearrangement links TRBV6-2 or TRBV6-3 to TRBJ1-6; D is unresolved. Trimming took off 6 bases at V and 5 bases at J, with 17 bases between the two ends. Germline loops: CDR1 MNHEY, CDR2 SVGEGT. CDR3 length: 16 residues. The CDR3 loop is CASSSRWRNHNSPLHF. CDR3 coding DNA: TGTGCCAGCAGCTCTAGATGGAGAAACCATAATTCACCCCTCCACTTT.

This rearrangement joins TRBV2 to TRBJ2-7; weak D call: TRBD2 (7 bases). The V end lost 1 base, the J end lost 1 base, and 17 bases lay between the germline ends. The CDR3 is made up of 17 amino acids. Germline V gene sequence: CDR1 SNHLY, CDR2 FYNNEI. Here the CDR3 reads CASSEGGGWWLSYEQYF. CDR3 sequence (DNA): TGTGCCAGCAGTGAAGGGGGGGGCTGGTGGCTGTCCTACGAGCAGTACTTC.

To note about this clonotype: This is likely an artifact of a read error, given a far larger clone one base away. This sequence joins TRBV9 and TRBJ2-7, with 9 bases that match TRBD1. The V segment lost 4 bases and the J segment 0 bases; nucleotides outside the gene matches: 5. Per the germline V gene, CDR1 is SGDLS and CDR2 is YYNGEE. The CDR3 totals 15 residues. The CDR3 nucleotides are TGTGCCAGCAGCAGAGACAGGGGGTACTCCTACGAGCAGTACTTC. Encoded protein: CASSRDRGYSYEQYF.

V and J are TRBV20-1 and TRBJ1-1; the D gene is possibly TRBD1 (5 bases). Trimming took off 2 bases at V and 4 bases at J, with 14 bases between the two ends. The CDR3 is 14 residues long. Germline CDR1 is DFQATT and CDR2 is SNEGSKA (reference sequence). This chain's CDR3 is CSARWTTRGTEAFF. In nucleotides, the CDR3 is TGCAGTGCTAGATGGACAACGAGGGGCACTGAAGCTTTCTTT.

As to this clonotype: This likely traces to a read error, being one base from a far larger clone. The chain carries TRBV6-1 and TRBJ1-1; 8 bases are shared with TRBD1. The CDR3 length is 15 residues. The V segment lost 7 bases and the J segment 3 bases; nucleotides outside the gene matches: 10. Germline V CDR1 and CDR2: MNHNS, SASEGT. CDR3 DNA: TGTGCCAGCACTGACTCAGCAGGGGGCTACACTGAAGCTTTCTTT. It specifies CASTDSAGGYTEAFF.

The CDR3 sequence: CASSNLVAEAFF. CDR3 bases: TGTGCCAGCAGCAATCTAGTCGCTGAAGCTTTCTTT. The chain combines TRBV27 with TRBJ1-1; D remains unclear. Germline lookup yields CDR1 MNHEY and CDR2 SMNVEV (reference sequence). The CDR3 length is 12 residues. Between the trimmed V and J ends, which lost 6 bases and 6 bases, there was a span of 11 bases.

This clonotype is medium-sized within its sample. This sequence joins TRBV6-5 and TRBJ2-7; TRBD2 matches 8 bases. Per germline, CDR1 MNHEY and CDR2 SVGAGI. The CDR3 has 15 amino acids. V lost 0 bases, J lost 6 bases, and 7 bases stayed unmatched. CDR3 nucleotide sequence: TGTGCCAGCAGTTACTCCTCCGGGGGGGGCTCCGAGCAGTACTTC. This gives the protein CASSYSSGGGSEQYF.

V is TRBV7-9 and J is TRBJ1-2, with TRBD1 identical over 9 bases. The CDR3 totals 15 residues. Germline CDR1 SEHNR, CDR2 FQNEAQ (reference sequence). With 11 bases clipped from V and 3 bases from J, the junction kept 13 bases outside the gene matches. DNA of the CDR3: TGTGCCTCCCCCGAGGACAGGGGAGAAGACTATGGCTACACCTTC. Translating it yields CASPEDRGEDYGYTF.

Relative to its sample, this clonotype is medium-sized. V usage is TRBV12-3 or TRBV12-4 and J usage is TRBJ2-7; D is unresolved. Deletions cut 5 bases from V and 3 bases from J, with 11 bases between. The CDR3 runs to 13 residues. CDR3 sequence reads: CASSLTGLYEQYF. Written as DNA, the CDR3 is TGTGCCAGCAGTCTAACCGGGCTCTACGAGCAGTACTTC.

This clonotype was detected once. One end of the junction fails to match germline, which may point to a read error. The rearrangement links TRBV5-5 to TRBJ1-1; the D gene is possibly TRBD1 (6 bases). The CDR3 is made up of 13 amino acids. The V gene's germline CDR1 is SGHKS and CDR2 YYEKEE (reference sequence). The CDR3 DNA reads as TGTTCCAGCAGCTCAAGGGGGGGGGCTGAAGCTTTCTTT. Translated, it gives CSSSSRGGAEAFF.

The V call is TRBV30, the J call TRBJ2-7; 10 bases fit TRBD1. Germline V gene sequence: CDR1 GTSNPN, CDR2 SVGIG (reference sequence). This CDR3 comprises 16 residues. With 2 bases clipped from V and 5 bases from J, the junction kept 12 bases outside the gene matches. Here the CDR3 DNA reads TGTGCCTGGAGTCACGGTGTCGGGACAGGGGATCACGAGCAGTACTTC. This gives the protein CAWSHGVGTGDHEQYF.

This chain joins TRBV6-2 or TRBV6-3 and TRBJ2-3, with D tentatively TRBD1 or TRBD2 (5 bases each). The CDR3 is made up of 17 amino acids. Germline V lookup: CDR1 MNHEY, CDR2 SVGEGT. Trimming removed 6 bases from V and 4 bases from J, with 23 bases in between. The chain's CDR3 is CASSHRWGRMRSDTQYF. The CDR3 DNA sequence: TGTGCCAGCAGCCATCGGTGGGGGAGAATGAGGTCAGATACGCAGTATTTT.

This clonotype showed up just a few times. This likely stems from a read error, as it lies one base from a far larger clone. V usage is TRBV5-5 and J usage is TRBJ2-1; D is perhaps TRBD1 (6 bases). This CDR3 has 15 amino acids. Germline CDR1 reads SGHKS; CDR2 reads YYEKEE (reference sequence). V lost 5 bases, J lost 10 bases, and 22 bases lay in between. The CDR3 sequence: CASRYRTASSYEQFF. The CDR3 coding sequence is TGTGCCAGCAGGTACCGGACAGCCTCCTCCTACGAGCAGTTCTTC.

This clonotype has only a few counts. The V gene is TRBV30, the J gene TRBJ2-6; TRBD1 matches at 7 bases. Germline CDR1 GTSNPN, CDR2 SVGIG (reference sequence). Trimming removed 5 bases from V and 2 bases from J; junction bases left unmatched: 3. There are 14 residues in the CDR3. Here the CDR3 reads CAWDRVPGANVLTF. The CDR3 DNA follows: TGTGCCTGGGACAGGGTACCTGGGGCCAACGTCCTGACTTTC. The complete variable domain, with remaining parts taken from reference TRBV30 and TRBJ2-6, reads SQTIHQWPATLVQPVGSPLSLECTVEGTSNPNLYWYRQAAGRGLQLLFYSVGIGQISSEVPQNLSASRPQDRQFILSSKKLLLSDSGFYLCAWDRVPGANVLTFGAGSRLTVL.

This clonotype was picked up many times. The chain joins TRBV19 to TRBJ1-3, with D hard to call. Trimming removed 7 bases from V and 1 base from J, with 5 bases in between. This CDR3 region has 12 residues. Germline V gene lookup returns CDR1 LNHDA and CDR2 SQIVND (reference sequence). CDR3 in DNA: TGTGCCAGTACCATATCTGGAAACACCATATATTTT. Amino acids: CASTISGNTIYF.

V gene TRBV20-1 combines with J gene TRBJ1-1; the D gene is possibly TRBD1 (5 bases). The length of the CDR3 is 16 residues. With 0 bases removed from V and 3 bases from J, the gap between germline ends came to 17 bases. Germline V CDR1 and CDR2: DFQATT, SNEGSKA (reference sequence). In DNA, the CDR3 is TGCAGTGCTAGAGATCAACGTGGGGTACAGGACACTGAAGCTTTCTTT. This sequence encodes CSARDQRGVQDTEAFF.

This clonotype was recorded at least ten times. The chain has TRBV28 and TRBJ2-7; 9 positions agree with TRBD1. In germline, CDR1 is MDHEN, CDR2 SYDVKM. CDR3 size: 14 residues. Trimming at V came to 5 bases and at J to 6 bases, leaving 8 bases not matched to a gene. The CDR3 DNA reads TGTGCCAGCAGTACCGGGACAGGGAACCGCGAGCAGTACTTC. The encoded protein is CASSTGTGNREQYF.

The chain is built from TRBV19 and TRBJ2-1; D remains ambiguous. Between the trimmed V and J ends, which lost 6 bases and 7 bases, there was a span of 16 bases. The CDR3 runs to 14 residues. CDR1 LNHDA and CDR2 SQIVND come from the germline V gene (reference sequence). Here the CDR3 DNA reads TGTGCCAGTAGCATGGCCCCCAAGGAGAATGAGCAGTTCTTC. This encodes CASSMAPKENEQFF.